This entry describes one TCR beta chain. This entry comes from a study of shared clonotypes between healthy human individuals. The CDR3 loop spans 13 amino acids. Germline assignment: CDR1 KGHSH and CDR2 LQKENI. Trimming removed 6 bases at V and 3 bases at J, with 8 bases between. The protocol was immunoSEQ multiplex PCR, while the TCRdb copy is restricted to in-frame clones and leaves out a portion. The sample has around 1.4 million clones; approximately 98.5% are singletons. J is TRBJ2-2 and V is TRBV18; D might be TRBD1 (5 bases). Sample: naive CD4+ T cells sorted from blood. Sample subset: CD45RA+ positively selected. The source is a man younger than 40 in good health. This CDR3 is CASSTRDTGELFF. The CDR3 DNA reads as TGTGCCAGCTCTACCAGGGACACCGGGGAGCTGTTTTTT.